Listed here are 14 T cell receptor beta chains from one sample, sequenced in a study of graft-versus-host responses after intestinal transplantation. These receptors have no identified antigens. Clones were sequenced by immunoSEQ multiplex PCR, and TCRdb holds only the in-frame ones, with some missing. Among about 81,000 clones listed, roughly nine tenths were seen once. Material: unstimulated CD4+ T cells sorted from spleen or lymph node cells, obtained before intestinal transplant. The receptors stem from a human donor who received an intestinal transplant.

This clone was detected once. The chain joins TRBV10-3 to TRBJ1-2; tentatively, D is TRBD1 (5 bases). The CDR3 extends over 12 amino acids. Trimming removed 4 bases at V and 7 bases at J, with 10 bases between. CDR1 and CDR2 (germline): ENHRY, SYGVKD. Here the CDR3 DNA reads TGTGCCATCAGTGGGAGGGGAGGTGGCTACACCTTC. Translated: CAISGRGGGYTF.

The chain recombines TRBV10-3 with TRBJ2-7; D is ambiguous. The V gene lost 4 bases and the J gene lost 0 bases, with 7 bases spanning the gap. The CDR3 sequence is 13 residues long. The germline CDR1 and CDR2 sequences are ENHRY and SYGVKD. Written as DNA, the CDR3 is TGTGCCATCAGTGCCATCAGCTCCTACGAGCAGTACTTC. This codes for CAISAISSYEQYF.

This clone was counted between two and nine times. V and J are TRBV7-6 and TRBJ2-2; 7 bases are a match to TRBD2. The CDR3 is 14 amino acids. The J segment lost 4 bases and the V segment lost 3 bases, leaving 2 bases of the junction unmatched. Looked up from germline, CDR1 is SGHVS and CDR2 is FNYEAQ. The CDR3 loop reads CASSFGGTTGELFF. Here the CDR3 DNA reads TGTGCCAGCAGCTTCGGGGGGACCACCGGGGAGCTGTTTTTT.

The gene calls are TRBV28 and TRBJ1-1; D perhaps matches TRBD1 (6 bases). V lost 4 bases to trimming and J lost 11 bases, with 14 bases between them. Looked up from germline, CDR1 is MDHEN and CDR2 is SYDVKM. The CDR3 runs 12 residues. DNA for the CDR3: TGTGCCAGCAGTTACCCTGGGGGGGCGGCTTTCTTT. Translated: CASSYPGGAAFF.

This clone was picked up one time. The V and J genes are TRBV10-3 and TRBJ2-3, with 11 nucleotides matching TRBD2. V lost 0 bases to trimming and J lost 6 bases; unmatched junction nucleotides: 11. Germline values: CDR1 ENHRY, CDR2 SYGVKD. The CDR3 runs 18 residues. The CDR3 DNA follows: TGTGCCATCAGTGAGTCGGTAGCGGGGGGGCTTGCAGGTGATACGCAGTATTTT. It specifies CAISESVAGGLAGDTQYF.

The CDR3 here is CASSARQGKNTEAFF. The DNA for the CDR3 is TGTGCCAGCAGCGCACGACAGGGTAAGAACACTGAAGCTTTCTTT. V usage is TRBV9 and J usage is TRBJ1-1; 7 positions match TRBD1. The trim removed 3 bases at V and 1 base at J, leaving 6 bases unmatched. CDR3 length: 15 residues. CDR1 and CDR2 from the germline V gene are SGDLS and YYNGEE.

The V and J genes are TRBV6-1 and TRBJ1-1, with D possibly matching TRBD1 (5 bases). The CDR3 is 18 amino acids. The V and J ends lost 0 bases and 0 bases respectively, with 17 bases between them. Germline CDR1 and CDR2: MNHNS and SASEGT. The CDR3 coding sequence is TGTGCCAGCAGTGAAGCGCTTCGGGCAGGGCCAGTGAACACTGAAGCTTTCTTT. This gives the protein CASSEALRAGPVNTEAFF.

The V call is TRBV20-1, the J call TRBJ1-2; D is unresolved. Germline V gene sequence: CDR1 DFQATT, CDR2 SNEGSKA (reference sequence). The V and J ends lost 5 bases and 7 bases respectively, with 11 bases between them. This CDR3 region has 11 residues. Here the CDR3 reads CSARRESGYTF. CDR3 sequence (DNA): TGCAGTGCTCGGAGGGAAAGTGGCTACACCTTC.

This clone has just a few counts. The chain's CDR3 is CATSRDQGLGQPQHF. The CDR3 DNA sequence: TGTGCCACCAGCAGAGATCAGGGGTTGGGGCAGCCCCAGCATTTT. V usage is TRBV15 and J usage is TRBJ1-5, with D perhaps matching TRBD1 (6 bases). The germline V gene encodes CDR1 LNHNV and CDR2 YYDKDF (reference sequence). The V end lost 0 bases, the J end lost 7 bases, and 13 bases lay between the germline ends. The length of the CDR3 is 15 residues.

This clone is a singleton in its sample. V and J are TRBV5-4 and TRBJ2-1, with TRBD2 matching 10 bases. Germline CDR1 and CDR2: SGHNT and YYREEE (reference sequence). This CDR3 has 15 amino acids. Trimming took 4 bases from V and 8 from J; bases not matched to a gene: 9. The CDR3 protein is CASSAFSGGFDEQFF. In nucleotides, the CDR3 is TGTGCCAGCAGCGCATTTAGCGGGGGGTTTGATGAGCAGTTCTTC.

This chain joins TRBV6-1 and TRBJ1-4; the D gene is possibly TRBD1 (5 bases). Germline V gene sequence: CDR1 MNHNS, CDR2 SASEGT. V lost 7 bases and J lost 0, with 6 bases in between. The CDR3 is 13 residues long. The CDR3 spells CASMTATNEKLFF. Written as DNA, the CDR3 is TGTGCCAGCATGACAGCAACTAATGAAAAACTGTTTTTT.

J is TRBJ1-3 and V is TRBV25-1; TRBD1 might be the D (6 bases). Germline CDR1 and CDR2: MGHDK and SYGVNS. The CDR3 contains 15 residues. Trimming took 4 bases from V and 6 from J, leaving 16 bases between them. The CDR3 coding sequence is TGTGCCAGCAGTGGGGGACCAGGGGTCCAAAACACCATATATTTT. Translation: CASSGGPGVQNTIYF. The full variable domain, its missing parts supplied by reference TRBV25-1 and TRBJ1-3, is EADIYQTPRYLVIGTGKKITLECSQTMGHDKMYWYQQDPGMELHLIHYSYGVNSTEKGDLSSESTVSRIRTEHFPLTLESARPSHTSQYLCASSGGPGVQNTIYFGEGSWLTVV.

The chain couples TRBV6-9 to TRBJ1-6; 8 nucleotides line up with TRBD1. Germline values: CDR1 MNHGY, CDR2 SVAAGI. The length of the CDR3 is 13 residues. V lost 6 bases to trimming and J lost 7 bases; unmatched junction nucleotides: 2. The CDR3 region is CASRWTGNSPLHF. The CDR3, as DNA: TGTGCCAGCAGATGGACAGGGAATTCACCCCTCCACTTT.

The chain employs TRBV29-1 and TRBJ1-2; no definite D call. From germline, CDR1 is SQVTM and CDR2 ANQGSEA. The V end lost 6 bases, the J end lost 1 base, and 9 bases lay between the germline ends. CDR3 length: 12 residues. CDR3: CSVGGGNYGYTF. CDR3 nucleotide sequence: TGCAGCGTGGGCGGAGGTAACTATGGCTACACCTTC.